Listed here are 22 T cell receptor beta chains from one sample, sequenced in a study of cytomegalovirus exposure and HLA in healthy donors. 60 Vbeta and 13 Jbeta primers were used in PCR. Profiled with immunoSEQ multiplex PCR; TCRdb holds only in-frame clones, not every one. In the table there are 110,000 to 150,000 clones, approximately 71% of which are singletons. Specimen: PBMCs. These receptors came from a woman aged 50 to 60 in good health and CMV-seronegative.

V and J are TRBV11-2 and TRBJ1-5, with D perhaps matching TRBD1 (6 bases). Deletions cut 4 bases from V and 1 base from J, with 14 bases between. Germline assignment: CDR1 SGHAT and CDR2 FQNNGV. The CDR3 runs to 16 residues. This CDR3 reads CASSSLQGPSNQPQHF. In nucleotides, the CDR3 is TGTGCCAGCAGCTCTTTACAGGGTCCAAGCAATCAGCCCCAGCATTTT.

This chain uses TRBV4-2 with TRBJ1-5, with D maybe TRBD1 (6 bases). CDR1 and CDR2 from the germline V gene are LGHNA and YNFKEQ. Trimming took off 3 bases at V and 6 bases at J, with 15 bases between the two ends. The CDR3 is 15 residues long. The CDR3 reads CASSQAWGQGQPQHF. CDR3 nucleotide sequence: TGTGCCAGCAGCCAGGCTTGGGGGCAGGGTCAGCCCCAGCATTTT.

In this sample, this clone turned up once. The V and J genes are TRBV5-1 and TRBJ2-3, with a possible D match to TRBD2 (7 bases). This CDR3 spans 14 amino acids. Germline CDR1 and CDR2: SGHRS and YFSETQ. V was clipped by 5 bases and J by 6 bases, with 16 bases between them. The CDR3, as DNA: TGCGCCAGCAGTCCCGCGGGGGCCCCGGATACGCAGTATTTT. Its translation is CASSPAGAPDTQYF. Together with reference TRBV5-1 and TRBJ2-3, the CDR3 gives the full variable domain: KAGVTQTPRYLIKTRGQQVTLSCSPISGHRSVSWYQQTPGQGLQFLFEYFSETQRNKGNFPGRFSGRQFSNSRSEMNVSTLELGDSALYLCASSPAGAPDTQYFGPGTRLTVL.

The rearrangement uses TRBV28 and TRBJ2-2; D is perhaps TRBD2 (6 bases). The germline V and J ends were trimmed by 5 bases and 6 bases, with 16 bases remaining between them. The CDR3 runs to 15 residues. CDR1 is MDHEN, CDR2 SYDVKM, per germline. CDR3 bases: TGTGCCAGCAGTCCCTCACGGGGACTGGCCGGGGAGCTGTTTTTT. It is translated as CASSPSRGLAGELFF.

The V gene is TRBV2, the J gene TRBJ2-5, with TRBD1 matching over 7 bases. This CDR3 comprises 13 residues. The germline V gene encodes CDR1 SNHLY and CDR2 FYNNEI. V was pared by 6 bases and J by 7 bases, with 8 bases of the junction left unmatched. The CDR3 nucleotides read TGTGCCAGCAGAGACAGGGTTGGGGGGACCCAGTACTTC. It encodes CASRDRVGGTQYF.

The chain links TRBV2 to TRBJ2-3; 16 bases line up with TRBD2. The CDR3 spans 14 residues. The ends lost 9 bases at V and 6 bases at J; junction bases unmatched: 3. Germline V gene lookup returns CDR1 SNHLY and CDR2 FYNNEI. CDR3 region: CARRGLAGGDTQYF. CDR3 DNA sequence: TGTGCCAGGAGGGGACTAGCGGGGGGGGATACGCAGTATTTT. Full variable domain (outside the CDR3, taken from reference TRBV2 and TRBJ2-3): EPEVTQTPSHQVTQMGQEVILRCVPISNHLYFYWYRQILGQKVEFLVSFYNNEISEKSEIFDDQFSVERPDGSNFTLKIRSTKLEDSAMYFCARRGLAGGDTQYFGPGTRLTVL.

The chain joins TRBV6-1 to TRBJ1-4; no clear D gene. V dropped 4 bases and J dropped 6 bases, with 6 bases sitting between them. This CDR3 has 12 amino acids. Germline V gene lookup returns CDR1 MNHNS and CDR2 SASEGT. The CDR3 is CASSGYDEKLFF. The CDR3 DNA sequence: TGTGCCAGCAGTGGCTACGATGAAAAACTGTTTTTT.

The chain recombines TRBV7-3 with TRBJ2-5; 10 positions agree with TRBD2. The CDR3 extends over 14 amino acids. V lost 5 bases to trimming and J lost 5 bases; unmatched junction nucleotides: 5. The germline V gene has CDR1 SGHTA and CDR2 FQGTGA. CDR3: CASSISGGGETQYF. CDR3 nucleotides: TGTGCCAGCAGCATCAGCGGGGGGGGCGAGACCCAGTACTTC.

CDR3 loop: CASSLFTSGGASTDTQYF. In DNA, the CDR3 is TGTGCCAGCAGCTTATTCACTAGCGGGGGGGCTAGCACAGATACGCAGTATTTT. The chain links TRBV5-6 to TRBJ2-3; TRBD2 matches at 13 bases. The trim removed 2 bases at V and 0 bases at J, leaving 6 bases unmatched. The CDR3 spans 18 residues. The germline V gene has CDR1 SGHDT and CDR2 YYEEEE.

The V gene is TRBV6-5, the J gene TRBJ2-3; 8 bases line up with TRBD2. Trimming at V came to 0 bases and at J to 3 bases, leaving 5 bases not matched to a gene. The length of the CDR3 is 16 residues. CDR1 is MNHEY and CDR2 is SVGAGI in the germline V gene. CDR3 amino acids: CASSYSRVAGTDTQYF. CDR3 nucleotides: TGTGCCAGCAGTTACTCGAGGGTAGCGGGGACAGATACGCAGTATTTT.

This clone has a single count. CDR3 in amino acids: CASSQALGQGSSPLHF. The CDR3 nucleotides are TGTGCCAGCAGCCAAGCGTTGGGACAGGGAAGTTCACCCCTCCACTTT. This rearrangement joins TRBV4-2 to TRBJ1-6; 9 bases map to TRBD1. This CDR3 contains 16 residues. Losses at the gene ends were 1 base for V and 9 bases for J; bases not matched to a gene: 7. Germline CDR1 is LGHNA and CDR2 is YNFKEQ.

This clone was detected only once. V usage is TRBV7-2 and J usage is TRBJ2-3; 8 bases agree with TRBD2. This CDR3 has 15 amino acids. J gave up 5 bases and V 1 base, and 5 bases lay outside the gene matches. Germline CDR1 and CDR2: SGHTA and FQGNSA. The CDR3 protein is CASSLGSGVGDTQYF. CDR3 sequence (DNA): TGTGCCAGCAGCTTAGGTAGCGGGGTTGGAGATACGCAGTATTTT.

CDR3 amino acids: CASSPAGLAGVLGDEQYF. Written as DNA, the CDR3 is TGTGCCAGCAGCCCGGCGGGACTAGCGGGGGTCCTTGGCGACGAGCAGTACTTC. The V call is TRBV4-2, the J call TRBJ2-7; 14 bases agree with TRBD2. CDR1 and CDR2 from the germline V gene are LGHNA and YNFKEQ. J was trimmed by 5 bases and V by 4 bases; bases with no gene match: 13. This CDR3 region has 18 residues.

This chain connects TRBV25-1 to TRBJ2-5; 7 nucleotides align to TRBD2. CDR3 length equals 15 residues. The junction had 7 bases not matched to a gene; V was cut back by 5 bases and J by 1 base. Germline loops: CDR1 MGHDK, CDR2 SYGVNS. CDR3 in amino acids: CASSSQGLPQETQYF. The CDR3 bases are TGTGCCAGCAGTTCCCAGGGACTACCCCAAGAGACCCAGTACTTC.

This clone was counted only a few times. The J gene is TRBJ2-1, the V gene TRBV6-1; 10 nucleotides align to TRBD2. CDR1 and CDR2 from the germline V gene are MNHNS and SASEGT. The V segment lost 2 bases and the J segment 7 bases; nucleotides outside the gene matches: 5. The CDR3 is made up of 15 amino acids. The CDR3 reads CASSEWTSGLNEQFF. In nucleotides, the CDR3 is TGTGCCAGCAGTGAATGGACTAGCGGCCTAAATGAGCAGTTCTTC.

This clone was seen a handful of times. V usage is TRBV6-6 and J usage is TRBJ1-5, with no clear D. V lost 9 bases, J lost 11 bases, and 26 bases lay in between. This CDR3 region has 15 residues. Germline V gives CDR1 MNHNY, CDR2 SVGAGI (reference sequence). This CDR3 reads CASGVGTAESLAQHF. The CDR3 DNA reads as TGTGCCAGTGGCGTCGGCACAGCGGAGTCCCTGGCCCAGCATTTT.

This clone was found once. V gene TRBV4-2 combines with J gene TRBJ2-7, with 12 nucleotides matching TRBD2. Germline V lookup: CDR1 LGHNA, CDR2 YNFKEQ. Losses at the gene ends were 1 base for V and 3 bases for J; bases not matched to a gene: 1. The CDR3 contains 15 residues. The CDR3 nucleotides read TGTGCCAGCAGCCAAGGGACTAGCGGGATCTACGAGCAGTACTTC. It is translated as CASSQGTSGIYEQYF.

V usage is TRBV5-1 and J usage is TRBJ2-6; D is undetermined. The V gene's germline CDR1 is SGHRS and CDR2 YFSETQ. This CDR3 has 13 amino acids. The V gene lost 4 bases and the J gene lost 3 bases, with 5 bases spanning the gap. The CDR3 region has the DNA TGCGCCAGCAGCCGCGATGGGGCCAACGTCCTGACTTTC. It is translated as CASSRDGANVLTF.

V gene TRBV6-1 combines with J gene TRBJ2-3; the D gene is possibly TRBD1 (6 bases). Germline values: CDR1 MNHNS, CDR2 SASEGT. There are 14 residues in the CDR3. V was pared by 8 bases and J by 0 bases, with 12 bases between. The CDR3 region is CASRRTVSTDTQYF. CDR3 DNA: TGTGCCAGCCGAAGGACAGTTAGCACAGATACGCAGTATTTT.

The chain links TRBV6-6 to TRBJ2-7; weak D call: TRBD1 (6 bases). Germline CDR1 MNHNY, CDR2 SVGAGI (reference sequence). V dropped 4 bases and J dropped 6 bases, with 16 bases sitting between them. The CDR3 runs 14 residues. CDR3 loop: CASSSPDRSREQYF. The CDR3 bases are TGTGCCAGCAGTTCCCCCGACAGGAGCCGCGAGCAGTACTTC.

The rearrangement links TRBV6-6 to TRBJ1-2; 7 bases are a match to TRBD1. The V and J ends lost 4 bases and 4 bases, in that order; junction bases with no gene match: 12. Germline lookup yields CDR1 MNHNY and CDR2 SVGAGI (reference sequence). CDR3 length equals 16 residues. The CDR3 DNA follows: TGTGCCAGCAGTTCCCGACAGGGAGATCGGATCTATGGCTACACCTTC. This codes for CASSSRQGDRIYGYTF.

The genes are TRBV7-9 and TRBJ2-5, with D maybe TRBD1 (5 bases). The germline V and J ends were trimmed by 8 bases and 3 bases, with 7 bases remaining between them. CDR3 length: 11 residues. The V gene's germline CDR1 is SEHNR and CDR2 FQNEAQ (reference sequence). The DNA for the CDR3 is TGTGCCAGCCTAGGGGAAGAGACCCAGTACTTC. Translated, it gives CASLGEETQYF.